Each of the 22 T cell receptor beta chains below was sequenced from the same sample in a study of cytomegalovirus exposure and HLA in healthy donors (dated by TCRdb to 2015 to 2018). The library was produced with the immunoSEQ multiplex PCR assay. For the multiplex PCR, a mixture combining 60 forward primers for TCR Vbeta segments and 13 reverse primers for TCR Jbeta segments was used. TCRdb re-hosts the immuneACCESS table, in-frame sequences only. Its copies lack some clones; in the studies checked, an unresolved V gene accounts for under half of them, and the cause for the rest is not known. The table for this sample lists some 130,000 clones; 80% of them were counted only once. The top ten clones comprise over 1% of the sample. Source material: PBMCs. The receptors here all came from a human donor in good health.

This clone came up a few times. The V and J genes are TRBV10-1 and TRBJ2-7, with D perhaps matching TRBD2 (5 bases). The V and J ends lost 7 bases and 3 bases respectively, with 13 bases between them. CDR3 length: 13 amino acids. Germline CDR1 and CDR2: WNHNN and SYGVQD (reference sequence). The CDR3 loop reads CASTVGLGYEQYF. The CDR3 coding sequence is TGCGCCAGCACGGTCGGACTGGGCTACGAGCAGTACTTC.

V gene TRBV6-1 combines with J gene TRBJ2-5; 10 bases agree with TRBD1. The J call may be in error: the DNA end matches TRBJ2-7 better. This CDR3 is built from 14 residues. From germline, CDR1 is MNHNS and CDR2 SASEGT. The CDR3 reads CASSRDRGLSEQYF. The CDR3 coding sequence is TGTGCCAGCAGTAGGGACAGGGGCCTATCCGAGCAGTACTTC.

Only one count was recorded for this clone. The rearrangement joins TRBV6-5 to TRBJ2-3, with 8 nucleotides matching TRBD1. The CDR3 loop spans 15 amino acids. V shed 6 bases, J shed 1 base, and the junction held 6 bases outside the gene matches. The germline CDR1 and CDR2 sequences are MNHEY and SVGAGI. CDR3 sequence (DNA): TGTGCCAGCAGGTCTCAGGGGGCCGGCACAGATACGCAGTATTTT. This sequence encodes CASRSQGAGTDTQYF.

The chain combines TRBV2 with TRBJ2-1; TRBD2 aligns across 13 bases. From germline, CDR1 is SNHLY and CDR2 FYNNEI. The CDR3 consists of 15 residues. Unmatched junction bases numbered 8, after V lost 6 bases and J lost 9 bases. CDR3 nucleotides: TGTGCCAGCAGCCCAACTAGCGGGGGGGCCGGTGAGCAGTTCTTC. Translated, it gives CASSPTSGGAGEQFF.

The chain employs TRBV5-1 and TRBJ1-6, with a tentative D call TRBD1 (6 bases). Germline values: CDR1 SGHRS, CDR2 YFSETQ. This CDR3 spans 16 amino acids. The V gene lost 3 bases and the J gene lost 6 bases, with 16 bases spanning the gap. The DNA for the CDR3 is TGCGCCAGCAGCTGGGGGGGGCCAGGGGTTAATTCACCCCTCCACTTT. It specifies CASSWGGPGVNSPLHF.

The V call is TRBV23-1, the J call TRBJ2-1, with 10 bases matching TRBD1. TRBV23-1 is an ORF, and what it does is uncertain. The trim removed 9 bases at V and 4 bases at J, leaving 24 bases unmatched. CDR3 length: 20 residues. In DNA form, the CDR3 reads TGCGCCAGTCAGACAGGGGGCGACCCAAAATTACAATGTCGGTACAATGAGCAGTTCTTC. It translates to CASQTGGDPKLQCRYNEQFF.

The chain has TRBV27 and TRBJ2-7; perhaps TRBD1 as D (6 bases). The CDR3 has 15 amino acids. Germline V gene data show CDR1 as MNHEY and CDR2 as SMNVEV (reference sequence). Between the trimmed V and J ends, which lost 0 bases and 4 bases, there was a span of 13 bases. In DNA, the CDR3 is TGTGCCAGCAGTTTATCGATGGGACACCAATACGAGCAGTACTTC. Protein product: CASSLSMGHQYEQYF.

This chain connects TRBV7-8 to TRBJ1-6, with D unresolved. Germline V gene lookup returns CDR1 SGHVS and CDR2 FQNEAQ. V was cut by 4 bases and J by 7 bases, with 14 bases left in between. The CDR3 is 15 residues long. In nucleotides, the CDR3 is TGTGCCAGCAGCTCCTTCAGCGGAGGCAATTCACCCCTCCACTTT. Translating gives CASSSFSGGNSPLHF.

The V and J genes are TRBV19 and TRBJ2-1, with 10 bases identical to TRBD1. Germline CDR1 is LNHDA and CDR2 is SQIVND (reference sequence). CDR3 length equals 14 residues. Trimming took 1 base from V and 8 from J; bases not matched to a gene: 2. The DNA of the CDR3 is TGTGCCAGTAGTATAGGACAGGGGGCTCATGAGCAGTTCTTC. Protein sequence: CASSIGQGAHEQFF.

The chain is built from TRBV6-1 and TRBJ1-5; 11 bases fit TRBD1. The CDR3 loop spans 14 amino acids. Germline loops: CDR1 MNHNS, CDR2 SASEGT. Trimming at V came to 4 bases and at J to 6 bases, leaving 2 bases not matched to a gene. The CDR3 reads CASSGTGGFQPQHF. The DNA of the CDR3 is TGTGCCAGCAGTGGGACAGGGGGCTTTCAGCCCCAGCATTTT.

The chain combines TRBV9 with TRBJ1-1; D is undetermined. There are 13 residues in the CDR3. Deletions cut 0 bases from V and 5 bases from J, with 8 bases between. In germline, CDR1 is SGDLS, CDR2 YYNGEE. The DNA for the CDR3 is TGTGCCAGCAGCGTAGTTTCGGGAACTGAAGCTTTCTTT. As protein: CASSVVSGTEAFF. Drawing the rest from reference TRBV9 and TRBJ1-1, the complete variable domain is DSGVTQTPKHLITATGQRVTLRCSPRSGDLSVYWYQQSLDQGLQFLIQYYNGEERAKGNILERFSAQQFPDLHSELNLSSLELGDSALYFCASSVVSGTEAFFGQGTRLTVV.

A note on this clone: The sample has other DNA sequences that encode this CDR3 too. This rearrangement joins TRBV27 to TRBJ2-1; 12 bases line up with TRBD2. Germline V gives CDR1 MNHEY, CDR2 SMNVEV (reference sequence). The CDR3 extends over 15 amino acids. Losses at the gene ends were 6 bases for V and 4 bases for J; bases not matched to a gene: 4. This CDR3 reads CASSPGTSGYNEQFF. The CDR3 DNA reads as TGTGCCAGCAGCCCCGGGACTAGCGGGTACAATGAGCAGTTCTTC.

This chain links TRBV2 with TRBJ2-2, with a tentative D call TRBD2 (5 bases). CDR3 length equals 15 residues. V was shortened by 7 bases and J by 0 bases, with 12 bases between the two germline ends. CDR1 SNHLY and CDR2 FYNNEI come from the germline V gene. In DNA, the CDR3 is TGTGCCAGCAAAGGCGGAGGTGCGAACACCGGGGAGCTGTTTTTT. Protein product: CASKGGGANTGELFF.

This clone was detected only a few times. The chain couples TRBV4-1 to TRBJ2-3; 7 nucleotides align to TRBD1. CDR1 and CDR2 (germline): MGHRA, YSYEKL. This CDR3 region has 14 residues. J was trimmed by 6 bases and V by 1 base; bases with no gene match: 4. CDR3 region: CASSQVGQSDTQYF. The CDR3 region has the DNA TGCGCCAGCAGCCAAGTGGGACAGTCGGATACGCAGTATTTT.

The gene calls are TRBV6-6 and TRBJ1-1; a possible D gene is TRBD1 (5 bases). V was trimmed by 6 bases and J by 1 base, leaving 9 bases between them. Germline V gene lookup returns CDR1 MNHNY and CDR2 SVGAGI (reference sequence). The CDR3 has 13 residues. The CDR3 sequence is CASRYQGNTEAFF. The CDR3 DNA sequence: TGTGCCAGCAGGTACCAGGGGAACACTGAAGCTTTCTTT.

The chain recombines TRBV15 with TRBJ1-4; 9 bases are shared with TRBD1. Germline CDR1 is LNHNV and CDR2 is YYDKDF (reference sequence). V dropped 1 base and J dropped 5; count of bases not matched to a gene: 5. The CDR3 runs to 16 residues. As DNA, the CDR3 is TGTGCCACCAGCAGAGGAAGAGGGACAGGGAATGAAAAACTGTTTTTT. Translating it yields CATSRGRGTGNEKLFF.

The chain recombines TRBV25-1 with TRBJ1-2, with D possibly being TRBD1 (6 bases). Germline V gives CDR1 MGHDK, CDR2 SYGVNS. The CDR3 has 16 residues. Between the trimmed V and J ends, which lost 8 bases and 4 bases, there was a span of 23 bases. The CDR3 bases are TGTGCCAGCGAGGACAGTACAGGACCCCCGGGCTATGGCTACACCTTC. This gives the protein CASEDSTGPPGYGYTF.

This clone has only a few counts. This sequence joins TRBV7-9 and TRBJ2-7, with D maybe TRBD2 (5 bases). Looked up from germline, CDR1 is SEHNR and CDR2 is FQNEAQ (reference sequence). The CDR3 sequence is 14 residues long. V lost 1 base and J 0 bases, leaving 7 bases between the germline ends. The CDR3 bases are TGTGCCAGCAGCTTAGGGGAGTACTCCTACGAGCAGTACTTC. Translation gives CASSLGEYSYEQYF.

The chain has TRBV9 and TRBJ2-1; D possibly corresponds to TRBD2 (5 bases). CDR3 size: 15 residues. Germline V gene lookup returns CDR1 SGDLS and CDR2 YYNGEE. V gave up 2 bases and J gave up 1 base, with 10 bases separating them. Here the CDR3 DNA reads TGTGCCAGCAGCGTTTATACGGGATCCTACAATGAGCAGTTCTTC. Residues: CASSVYTGSYNEQFF.

CDR3 sequence reads: CASSHQDRASYEQYF. In DNA, the CDR3 is TGTGCCAGCAGCCACCAGGACAGGGCAAGCTACGAGCAGTACTTC. The rearrangement uses TRBV28 and TRBJ2-7, with TRBD1 matching over 8 bases. After removal of 6 bases from V and 3 bases from J, the junction contained 10 bases not matched to a gene. The CDR3 sequence is 15 residues long. Germline V gene sequence: CDR1 MDHEN, CDR2 SYDVKM.

The V gene is TRBV5-1, the J gene TRBJ2-7; 9 bases are shared with TRBD1. The trim removed 0 bases at V and 5 bases at J, leaving 3 bases unmatched. The CDR3 has 14 residues. Germline V gene sequence: CDR1 SGHRS, CDR2 YFSETQ. As DNA, the CDR3 is TGCGCCAGCAGCTTGGGGACAGGGGAGGACGAGCAGTACTTC. Translation: CASSLGTGEDEQYF. Full variable domain (rest looked up from reference TRBV5-1 and TRBJ2-7): KAGVTQTPRYLIKTRGQQVTLSCSPISGHRSVSWYQQTPGQGLQFLFEYFSETQRNKGNFPGRFSGRQFSNSRSEMNVSTLELGDSALYLCASSLGTGEDEQYFGPGTRLTVT.

The rearrangement links TRBV11-2 to TRBJ1-2; 8 bases are a match to TRBD1. The CDR3 consists of 13 residues. The ends lost 5 bases at V and 8 bases at J; junction bases unmatched: 7. Germline CDR1 and CDR2: SGHAT and FQNNGV. The CDR3 loop reads CASSRTGLIGYTF. CDR3 nucleotides: TGTGCCAGCAGCCGGACAGGGCTCATCGGCTACACCTTC.